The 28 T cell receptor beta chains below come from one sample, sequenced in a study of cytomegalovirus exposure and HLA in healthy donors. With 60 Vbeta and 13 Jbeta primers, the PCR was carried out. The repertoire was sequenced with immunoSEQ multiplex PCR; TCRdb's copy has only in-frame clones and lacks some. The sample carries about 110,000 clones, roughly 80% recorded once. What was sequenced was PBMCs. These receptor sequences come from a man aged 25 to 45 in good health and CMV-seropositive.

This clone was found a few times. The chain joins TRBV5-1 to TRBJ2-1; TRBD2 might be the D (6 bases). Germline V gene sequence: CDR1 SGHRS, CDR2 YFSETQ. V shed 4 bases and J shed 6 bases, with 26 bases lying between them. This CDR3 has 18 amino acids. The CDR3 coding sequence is TGCGCCAGCAGCACCCGACTAGTGGGAGAATATCGGGGCAATGAGCAGTTCTTC. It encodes CASSTRLVGEYRGNEQFF. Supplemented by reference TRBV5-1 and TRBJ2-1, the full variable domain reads KAGVTQTPRYLIKTRGQQVTLSCSPISGHRSVSWYQQTPGQGLQFLFEYFSETQRNKGNFPGRFSGRQFSNSRSEMNVSTLELGDSALYLCASSTRLVGEYRGNEQFFGPGTRLTVL.

The DNA of the CDR3 is TGCAGCGTTGCGGTTGGCCGGAGCTCGGGTGGCTACACCTTC. Amino acids: CSVAVGRSSGGYTF. The V gene is TRBV29-1, the J gene TRBJ1-2; D is unresolved. Germline V lookup: CDR1 SQVTM, CDR2 ANQGSEA. The V end lost 4 bases, the J end lost 7 bases, and 19 bases lay between the germline ends. There are 14 residues in the CDR3.

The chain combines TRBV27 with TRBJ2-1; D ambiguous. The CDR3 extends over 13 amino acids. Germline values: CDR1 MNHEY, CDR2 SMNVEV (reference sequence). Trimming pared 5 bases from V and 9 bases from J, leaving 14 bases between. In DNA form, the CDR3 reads TGTGCCAGCAGTCCGCCATATCCCGGTGAGCAGTTCTTC. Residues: CASSPPYPGEQFF.

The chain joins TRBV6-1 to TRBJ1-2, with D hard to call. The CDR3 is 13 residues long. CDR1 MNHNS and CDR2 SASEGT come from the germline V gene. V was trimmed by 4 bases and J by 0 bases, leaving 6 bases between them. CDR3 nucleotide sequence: TGTGCCAGCAGTGTAAATCCTAACTATGGCTACACCTTC. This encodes CASSVNPNYGYTF.

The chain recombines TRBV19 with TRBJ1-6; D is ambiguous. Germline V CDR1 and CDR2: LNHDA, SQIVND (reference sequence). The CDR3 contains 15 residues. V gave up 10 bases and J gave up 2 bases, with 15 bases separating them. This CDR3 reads CANTAVRTYNSPLHF. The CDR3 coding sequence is TGTGCCAACACGGCAGTGAGGACCTATAATTCACCCCTCCACTTT.

The CDR3 here is CASSGGEQYF. As DNA, the CDR3 is TGTGCCAGCAGCGGAGGCGAGCAGTACTTC. The chain has TRBV6-1 and TRBJ2-7; a possible D gene is TRBD2 (5 bases). V lost 6 bases to trimming and J lost 6 bases, with 6 bases between them. Looked up from germline, CDR1 is MNHNS and CDR2 is SASEGT. CDR3 length: 10 amino acids.

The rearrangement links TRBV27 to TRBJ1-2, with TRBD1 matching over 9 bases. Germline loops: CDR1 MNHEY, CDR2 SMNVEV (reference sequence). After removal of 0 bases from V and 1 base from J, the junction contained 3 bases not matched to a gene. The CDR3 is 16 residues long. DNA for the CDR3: TGTGCCAGCAGTTTATCCTACAGGGGGCTTAACTATGGCTACACCTTC. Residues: CASSLSYRGLNYGYTF.

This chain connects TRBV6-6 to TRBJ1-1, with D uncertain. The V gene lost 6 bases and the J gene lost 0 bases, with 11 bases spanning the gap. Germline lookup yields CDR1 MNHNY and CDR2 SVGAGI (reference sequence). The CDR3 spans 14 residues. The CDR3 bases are TGTGCCAGCAGGCAACCCACTATGAACACTGAAGCTTTCTTT. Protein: CASRQPTMNTEAFF.

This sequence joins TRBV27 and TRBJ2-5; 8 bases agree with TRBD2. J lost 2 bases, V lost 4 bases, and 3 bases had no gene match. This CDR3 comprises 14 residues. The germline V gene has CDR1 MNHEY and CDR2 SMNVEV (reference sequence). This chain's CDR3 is CASSSIAGQETQYF. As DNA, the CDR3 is TGTGCCAGCAGTTCCATAGCGGGGCAAGAGACCCAGTACTTC.

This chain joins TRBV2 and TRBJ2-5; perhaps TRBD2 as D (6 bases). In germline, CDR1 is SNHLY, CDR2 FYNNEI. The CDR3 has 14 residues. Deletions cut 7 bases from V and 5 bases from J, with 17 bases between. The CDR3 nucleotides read TGTGCCAGCACGAGAAATACGGGAGTGGAGACCCAGTACTTC. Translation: CASTRNTGVETQYF.

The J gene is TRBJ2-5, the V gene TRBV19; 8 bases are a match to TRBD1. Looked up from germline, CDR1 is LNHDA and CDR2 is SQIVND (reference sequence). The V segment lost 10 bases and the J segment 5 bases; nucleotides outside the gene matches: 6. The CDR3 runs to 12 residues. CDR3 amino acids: CATQDRAETQYF. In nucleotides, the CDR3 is TGTGCCACCCAGGACAGGGCCGAGACCCAGTACTTC.

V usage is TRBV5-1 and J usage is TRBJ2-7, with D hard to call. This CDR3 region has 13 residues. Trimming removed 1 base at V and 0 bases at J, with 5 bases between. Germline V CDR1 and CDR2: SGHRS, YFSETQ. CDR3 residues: CASSLPSSYEQYF. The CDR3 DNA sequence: TGCGCCAGCAGCTTGCCGAGCTCCTACGAGCAGTACTTC.

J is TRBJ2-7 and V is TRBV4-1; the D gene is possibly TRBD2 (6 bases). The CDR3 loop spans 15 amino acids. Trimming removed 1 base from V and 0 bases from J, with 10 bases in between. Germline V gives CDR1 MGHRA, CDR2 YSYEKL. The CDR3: CASSQGLASSYEQYF. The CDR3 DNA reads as TGCGCCAGCAGCCAAGGTCTAGCGAGCTCCTACGAGCAGTACTTC.

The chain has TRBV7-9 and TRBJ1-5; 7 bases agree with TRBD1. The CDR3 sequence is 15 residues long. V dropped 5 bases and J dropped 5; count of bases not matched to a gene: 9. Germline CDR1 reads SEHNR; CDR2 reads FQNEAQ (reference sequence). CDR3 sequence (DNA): TGTGCCAGCAGCCTAGGAGGGACAGTACATCAGCCCCAGCATTTT. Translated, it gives CASSLGGTVHQPQHF. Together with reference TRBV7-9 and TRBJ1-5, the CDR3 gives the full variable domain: DTGVSQNPRHKITKRGQNVTFRCDPISEHNRLYWYRQTLGQGPEFLTYFQNEAQLEKSRLLSDRFSAERPKGSFSTLEIQRTEQGDSAMYLCASSLGGTVHQPQHFGDGTRLSIL.

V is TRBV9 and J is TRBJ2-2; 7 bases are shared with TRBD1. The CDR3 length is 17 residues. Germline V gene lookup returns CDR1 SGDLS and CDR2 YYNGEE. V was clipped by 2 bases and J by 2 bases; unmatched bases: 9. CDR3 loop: CASSVRRDSGNTGELFF. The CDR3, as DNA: TGTGCCAGCAGCGTTCGCCGGGACAGCGGAAACACCGGGGAGCTGTTTTTT.

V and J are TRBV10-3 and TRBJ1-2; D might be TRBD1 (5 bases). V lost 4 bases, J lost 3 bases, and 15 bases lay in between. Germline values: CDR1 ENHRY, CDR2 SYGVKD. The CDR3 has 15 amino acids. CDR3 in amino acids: CAISGLEGKDYGYTF. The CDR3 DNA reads TGTGCCATCAGTGGATTGGAGGGGAAAGACTATGGCTACACCTTC.

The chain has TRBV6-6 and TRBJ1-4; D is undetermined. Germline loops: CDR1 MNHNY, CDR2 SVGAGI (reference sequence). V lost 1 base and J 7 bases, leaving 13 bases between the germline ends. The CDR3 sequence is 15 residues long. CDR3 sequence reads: CASSYWDVAGEKLFF. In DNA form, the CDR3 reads TGTGCCAGCAGTTACTGGGATGTTGCGGGTGAAAAACTGTTTTTT.

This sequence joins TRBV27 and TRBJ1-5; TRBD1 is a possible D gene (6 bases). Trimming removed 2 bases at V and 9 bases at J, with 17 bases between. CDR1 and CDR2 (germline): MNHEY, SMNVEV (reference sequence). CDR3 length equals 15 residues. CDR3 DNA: TGTGCCAGCAGTTTAAGTAGGACGGGACATACGCCCCAGCATTTT. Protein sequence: CASSLSRTGHTPQHF.

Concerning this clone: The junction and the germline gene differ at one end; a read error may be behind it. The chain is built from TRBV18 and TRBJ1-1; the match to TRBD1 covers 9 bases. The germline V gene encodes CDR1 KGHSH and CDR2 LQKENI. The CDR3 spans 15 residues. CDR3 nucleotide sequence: TGTGCCGGCTCACCACCGATGGGACAGGGCACTGAAGCTTTCTTT. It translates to CAGSPPMGQGTEAFF.

Here the CDR3 reads CASSPFEQTGGTMNTEAFF. The CDR3 DNA follows: TGTGCCAGCAGCCCGTTTGAGCAGACGGGGGGGACGATGAACACTGAAGCTTTCTTT. The chain carries TRBV7-7 and TRBJ1-1, with D perhaps TRBD1 (5 bases). The ends were cut back, 5 bases at V and 0 bases at J, with 25 bases in the middle. Germline CDR1 reads SSHAT; CDR2 reads FNYEAQ (reference sequence). The CDR3 has 19 amino acids.

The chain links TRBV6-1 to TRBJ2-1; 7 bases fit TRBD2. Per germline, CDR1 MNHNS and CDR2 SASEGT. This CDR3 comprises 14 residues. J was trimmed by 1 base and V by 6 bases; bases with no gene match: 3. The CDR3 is CASRGGGSYNEQFF. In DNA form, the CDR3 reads TGTGCCAGCAGAGGCGGGGGATCCTACAATGAGCAGTTCTTC.

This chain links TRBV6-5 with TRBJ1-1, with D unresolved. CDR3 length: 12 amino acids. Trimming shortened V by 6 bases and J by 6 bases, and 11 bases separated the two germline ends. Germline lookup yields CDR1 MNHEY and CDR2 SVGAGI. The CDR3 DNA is TGTGCCAGCAGCCAGATGGGCGCTGAAGCTTTCTTT. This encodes CASSQMGAEAFF.

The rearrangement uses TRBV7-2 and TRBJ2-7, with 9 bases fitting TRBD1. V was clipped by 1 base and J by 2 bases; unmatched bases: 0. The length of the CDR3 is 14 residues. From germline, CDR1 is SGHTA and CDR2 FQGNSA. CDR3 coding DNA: TGTGCCAGCAGCTTAGACAGGGGGCCCTACGAGCAGTACTTC. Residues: CASSLDRGPYEQYF.

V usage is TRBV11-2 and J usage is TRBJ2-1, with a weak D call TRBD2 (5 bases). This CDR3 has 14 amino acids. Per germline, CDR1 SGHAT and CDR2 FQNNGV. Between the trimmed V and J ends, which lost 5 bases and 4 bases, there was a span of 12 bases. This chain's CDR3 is CASSTWRRYNEQFF. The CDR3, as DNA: TGTGCCAGCAGCACGTGGAGGAGATACAATGAGCAGTTCTTC.

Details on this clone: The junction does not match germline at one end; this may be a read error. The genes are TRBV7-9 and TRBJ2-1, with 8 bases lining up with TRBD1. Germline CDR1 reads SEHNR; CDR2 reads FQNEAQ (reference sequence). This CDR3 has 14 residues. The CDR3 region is CSSRPTGGYNEQFF. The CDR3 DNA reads TGTTCCAGCAGACCTACAGGGGGCTACAATGAGCAGTTCTTC.

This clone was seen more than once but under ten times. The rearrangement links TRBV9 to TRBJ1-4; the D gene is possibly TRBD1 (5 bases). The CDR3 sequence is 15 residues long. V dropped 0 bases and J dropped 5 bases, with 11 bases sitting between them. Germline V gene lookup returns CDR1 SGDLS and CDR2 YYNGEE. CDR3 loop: CASSVAVGLNEKLFF. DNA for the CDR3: TGTGCCAGCAGCGTAGCGGTGGGACTGAATGAAAAACTGTTTTTT. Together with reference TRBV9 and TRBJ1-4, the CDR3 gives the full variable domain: DSGVTQTPKHLITATGQRVTLRCSPRSGDLSVYWYQQSLDQGLQFLIQYYNGEERAKGNILERFSAQQFPDLHSELNLSSLELGDSALYFCASSVAVGLNEKLFFGSGTQLSVL.

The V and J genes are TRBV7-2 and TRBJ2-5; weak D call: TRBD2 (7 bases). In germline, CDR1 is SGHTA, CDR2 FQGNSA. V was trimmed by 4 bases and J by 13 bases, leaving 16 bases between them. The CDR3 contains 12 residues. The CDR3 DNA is TGTGCCAGCAGCTGGTCTGGGCGGGGGCTGTACTTC. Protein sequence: CASSWSGRGLYF.

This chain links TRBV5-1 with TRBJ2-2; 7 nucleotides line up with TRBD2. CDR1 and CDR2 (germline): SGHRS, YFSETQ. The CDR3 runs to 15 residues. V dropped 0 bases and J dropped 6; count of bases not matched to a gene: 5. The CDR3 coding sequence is TGCGCCAGCAGCTTGGCGGGCGGGAGTGCCGGGGAGCTGTTTTTT. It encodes CASSLAGGSAGELFF. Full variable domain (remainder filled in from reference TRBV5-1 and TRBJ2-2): KAGVTQTPRYLIKTRGQQVTLSCSPISGHRSVSWYQQTPGQGLQFLFEYFSETQRNKGNFPGRFSGRQFSNSRSEMNVSTLELGDSALYLCASSLAGGSAGELFFGEGSRLTVL.